One and the same sample provided the 32 T cell receptor beta chains below, sequenced in a study of metastatic and nonmetastatic thyroid tumors. Using MiXCR, TCRdb reanalyzed the PCR reads. The repertoire holds 25,000 or so clones, with roughly 14% as singletons. Thyroid surgery took place with no prior treatment in any patient. Sequences were obtained from blood. These receptors were collected from a male donor with papillary thyroid cancer or a benign thyroid nodule (not recorded which). Some clones in this sample may be carry-over from other donors' samples.

The V gene is TRBV6-2 or TRBV6-3, the J gene TRBJ2-7; D is unresolved. V was pared by 3 bases and J by 5 bases, with 17 bases between. The CDR3 runs 15 residues. Germline-derived CDR1 and CDR2 are MNHEY and SVGEGT. Written as DNA, the CDR3 is TGTGCCAGCAGTTATGGTACGATAAGTGGCCACGAGCAGTACTTC. Protein product: CASSYGTISGHEQYF.

The V gene is TRBV12-3 or TRBV12-4, the J gene TRBJ2-2; D unresolved. The CDR3 consists of 14 residues. Trimming stripped 2 bases from V and 4 bases from J, with 8 bases between. The CDR3 reads CASSLTDFTGELFF. Written as DNA, the CDR3 is TGTGCCAGCAGTTTAACCGATTTCACCGGGGAGCTGTTTTTT.

This clone was found many times. The chain is built from TRBV7-3 and TRBJ2-5, with D hard to call. CDR1 is SGHTA, CDR2 FQGTGA, per germline. The ends were cut back, 5 bases at V and 5 bases at J, with 6 bases in the middle. This CDR3 region has 11 residues. Here the CDR3 reads CASSPRETQYF. CDR3 DNA: TGTGCCAGCAGCCCCAGGGAGACCCAGTACTTC.

This clone showed up many times. J is TRBJ1-2 and V is TRBV5-1, with TRBD1 matching over 8 bases. CDR1 is SGHRS, CDR2 YFSETQ, per germline. This CDR3 has 15 residues. Germline trimming cut 2 bases from V and 8 bases from J; bases unmatched to any gene: 11. In DNA, the CDR3 is TGCGCCAGCAGCTTACGGGACAGGACCGTGGAAGGCTACACCTTC. It is translated as CASSLRDRTVEGYTF.

This clone was seen at least ten times. This chain connects TRBV6-5 to TRBJ2-6; 8 nucleotides agree with TRBD1. Trimming cost V 2 bases and J 0 bases; bases outside gene matches: 3. The CDR3 runs to 17 residues. CDR1 is MNHEY, CDR2 SVGAGI, per germline. The CDR3 here is CASSYQGAASGANVLTF. DNA for the CDR3: TGTGCCAGCAGTTACCAGGGGGCGGCCTCTGGGGCCAACGTCCTGACTTTC.

This clone has at least ten counts. V is TRBV3-1 and J is TRBJ2-3; possibly TRBD2 for D (6 bases). The CDR3 covers 15 residues. Germline CDR1 and CDR2: LGHDT and YNNKEL (reference sequence). V gave up 3 bases and J gave up 4 bases, with 14 bases separating them. CDR3 region: CASSQTGTRADTQYF. CDR3 DNA sequence: TGTGCCAGCAGCCAGACCGGGACTCGGGCAGATACGCAGTATTTT.

This clone has a count of ten or more. The chain uses TRBV20-1 and TRBJ2-1, with 7 bases lining up with TRBD2. From germline, CDR1 is DFQATT and CDR2 SNEGSKA (reference sequence). The CDR3 extends over 17 amino acids. Trimming took 0 bases from V and 3 from J; bases not matched to a gene: 11. The CDR3 DNA is TGCAGTGCTAGAGATGCGCAGTCGGGCGGGGGCTACAATGAGCAGTTCTTC. Its protein product is CSARDAQSGGGYNEQFF.

At least ten counts were recorded for this clone. The V gene is TRBV30, the J gene TRBJ1-2; D gene uncertain. Deletions cut 2 bases from V and 4 bases from J, with 14 bases between. This CDR3 is built from 14 residues. Germline loops: CDR1 GTSNPN, CDR2 SVGIG (reference sequence). The DNA for the CDR3 is TGTGCCTGGAGTTCAGTGCTATACATCTATGGCTACACCTTC. As protein: CAWSSVLYIYGYTF.

In this sample, this clone turned up a few times. This chain links TRBV6-1 with TRBJ2-6; D is possibly TRBD2 (7 bases). From germline, CDR1 is MNHNS and CDR2 SASEGT. V lost 6 bases and J 5 bases, leaving 14 bases between the germline ends. The CDR3 loop spans 15 amino acids. As DNA, the CDR3 is TGTGCCAGCAGCCCGGGGGGCCCTAGGGCCAACGTCCTGACTTTC. Translation gives CASSPGGPRANVLTF.

This clone was recorded at least ten times. The chain joins TRBV10-2 to TRBJ2-3; possibly TRBD1 for D (5 bases). The V and J ends lost 4 bases and 6 bases respectively, with 11 bases between them. Germline CDR1 is WSHSY and CDR2 is SAAADI. The CDR3 covers 13 residues. This chain's CDR3 is CASSVSKGDTQYF. The CDR3 DNA sequence: TGCGCCAGCAGTGTATCAAAGGGGGATACGCAGTATTTT.

Ten or more counts support this clone. This rearrangement joins TRBV7-9 to TRBJ2-7; D is undetermined. Per germline, CDR1 SEHNR and CDR2 FQNEAQ (reference sequence). There are 11 residues in the CDR3. Trimming left V 5 bases short and J 3 bases short, with 5 bases between. The CDR3: CASSADYEQYF. CDR3 DNA: TGTGCCAGCAGCGCTGACTACGAGCAGTACTTC. The whole variable domain, filled in from reference TRBV7-9 and TRBJ2-7, reads DTGVSQNPRHKITKRGQNVTFRCDPISEHNRLYWYRQTLGQGPEFLTYFQNEAQLEKSRLLSDRFSAERPKGSFSTLEIQRTEQGDSAMYLCASSADYEQYFGPGTRLTVT.

Only a few counts were recorded for this clone. Other nucleotide sequences from this sample produce the same CDR3. V and J are TRBV12-3 or TRBV12-4 and TRBJ2-1, with a weak D call TRBD1 (6 bases). There are 16 residues in the CDR3. V was clipped by 0 bases and J by 4 bases, with 13 bases between them. CDR3 residues: CASSLAPRGGYNEQFF. The CDR3 nucleotides read TGTGCCAGCAGTTTAGCGCCCAGGGGTGGATACAATGAGCAGTTCTTC.

This clone was observed many times. This chain links TRBV7-3 with TRBJ2-1; D is uncertain. The CDR3 spans 14 residues. Germline CDR1 reads SGHTA; CDR2 reads FQGTGA. V was shortened by 5 bases and J by 4 bases, with 12 bases between the two germline ends. The CDR3 loop is CASSLRPDYNEQFF. The CDR3 region has the DNA TGTGCCAGCAGCCTGAGACCCGATTACAATGAGCAGTTCTTC.

Ten or more counts support this clone. The chain uses TRBV11-2 and TRBJ1-1; TRBD1 agrees at 7 bases. The ends lost 5 bases at V and 6 bases at J; junction bases unmatched: 9. The CDR3 consists of 14 residues. Germline V gene sequence: CDR1 SGHAT, CDR2 FQNNGV. The CDR3 nucleotides read TGTGCCAGCAGCCCCCCCTTACAGGGGTCTGAAGCTTTCTTT. This gives the protein CASSPPLQGSEAFF.

This clone was detected many times. V is TRBV20-1 and J is TRBJ1-1; no reliable D call. Trimming left V 1 base short and J 0 bases short, with 9 bases between. Germline V gives CDR1 DFQATT, CDR2 SNEGSKA (reference sequence). CDR3 size: 14 residues. CDR3 sequence (DNA): TGCAGTGCTAGAGTGGCAGATTTGAACACTGAAGCTTTCTTT. It encodes CSARVADLNTEAFF.

The table lists this clone with many counts. The chain carries TRBV5-1 and TRBJ2-5; D is perhaps TRBD2 (6 bases). This CDR3 has 14 residues. V was clipped by 0 bases and J by 2 bases, with 8 bases between them. CDR1 and CDR2 from the germline V gene are SGHRS and YFSETQ. The CDR3 reads CASSLGTTQETQYF. The CDR3 DNA reads as TGCGCCAGCAGCTTGGGGACTACTCAAGAGACCCAGTACTTC.

This clone has a count of ten or more. The genes are TRBV7-3 and TRBJ2-2; the match to TRBD1 covers 7 bases. Trimming at V came to 4 bases and at J to 0 bases, leaving 2 bases not matched to a gene. CDR1 and CDR2 from the germline V gene are SGHTA and FQGTGA. The CDR3 totals 15 residues. The CDR3 nucleotides read TGTGCCAGCAGCTCGGACAGGACGAACACCGGGGAGCTGTTTTTT. It specifies CASSSDRTNTGELFF.

This clone has at least ten counts. The genes are TRBV10-1 and TRBJ2-1; 8 bases match TRBD2. CDR1 is WNHNN and CDR2 is SYGVQD in the germline V gene (reference sequence). V dropped 2 bases and J dropped 6; count of bases not matched to a gene: 9. The CDR3 runs 16 residues. The DNA for the CDR3 is TGCGCCAGCAGTGAGGTGGGGCGGGAGGCCCGCAATGAGCAGTTCTTC. It codes for CASSEVGREARNEQFF.

This clone was seen at least ten times. The chain joins TRBV9 to TRBJ2-7; perhaps TRBD2 as D (6 bases). The CDR3 is made up of 14 amino acids. The germline V gene has CDR1 SGDLS and CDR2 YYNGEE. Trimming removed 3 bases from V and 5 bases from J, with 15 bases in between. CDR3 sequence reads: CASSAAGPRDEQYF. In DNA, the CDR3 is TGTGCCAGCAGCGCCGCGGGACCCAGGGACGAGCAGTACTTC.

This clone was seen many times. The rearrangement links TRBV5-1 to TRBJ2-3; TRBD2 might be the D (6 bases). V lost 3 bases and J 6 bases, leaving 11 bases between the germline ends. The germline CDR1 and CDR2 sequences are SGHRS and YFSETQ. The CDR3 is 13 amino acids. The CDR3 DNA is TGCGCCAGCAGCTCCGGGGGTGTTGATACGCAGTATTTT. Translated, it gives CASSSGGVDTQYF.

This clone appeared many times. The rearrangement joins TRBV20-1 to TRBJ2-3; 7 bases match TRBD2. CDR1 is DFQATT, CDR2 SNEGSKA, per germline (reference sequence). This CDR3 contains 17 residues. V lost 0 bases, J lost 0 bases, and 9 bases stayed unmatched. CDR3 DNA sequence: TGCAGTGCTAGAGATCCTCCGGGTAGCGGGAGCACAGATACGCAGTATTTT. Translating it yields CSARDPPGSGSTDTQYF.

This clone was observed at least ten times. The chain employs TRBV12-5 and TRBJ2-7, with a weak D call TRBD1 (6 bases). This CDR3 region has 15 residues. Germline assignment: CDR1 LGHNT and CDR2 FRNRAP. Trimming took 5 bases from V and 2 from J, leaving 16 bases between them. The CDR3 protein is CASGPPGAPTYEQYF. CDR3 coding DNA: TGTGCTAGTGGTCCCCCAGGGGCACCTACCTACGAGCAGTACTTC.

In its sample, this clone was seen many times. The CDR3 region is CASSSLGGETQYF. CDR3 DNA: TGTGCCAGCAGTTCATTAGGGGGAGAGACCCAGTACTTC. This chain links TRBV12-3 or TRBV12-4 with TRBJ2-5; a weak D match, TRBD1 (6 bases). There are 13 residues in the CDR3. The V and J ends lost 4 bases and 4 bases respectively, with 10 bases between them.

At least ten counts were recorded for this clone. With a much larger clone just one base away, this may be a read error. The chain couples TRBV6-1 to TRBJ1-2, with unresolved D. From germline, CDR1 is MNHNS and CDR2 SASEGT. The CDR3 consists of 15 residues. CDR3 coding DNA: TGTGCCAGCAGTACCCCGGGAGCCGCAAACTATAGCTACACCTTC. It yields the protein CASSTPGAANYSYTF.

In its sample, this clone was seen a few times. Sequence at one end of the junction differs from germline and may be a read error. The J gene is TRBJ1-2, the V gene TRBV6-1; possible D gene TRBD1, 6 bases. CDR3 size: 13 residues. Germline CDR1 reads MNHNS; CDR2 reads SASEGT. The CDR3 sequence: CVSSQPGAGGYAF. The CDR3 DNA reads as TGTGTCAGCAGCCAACCGGGAGCGGGGGGCTACGCCTTC.

This clone has a count of ten or more. The chain is built from TRBV24-1 and TRBJ1-5; TRBD1 might be the D (5 bases). The V end was cut by 9 bases, the J end by 3 bases, with 17 bases between. The V gene's germline CDR1 is KGHDR and CDR2 SFDVKD. The CDR3 covers 15 residues. CDR3 DNA sequence: TGTGCCACCGGGCGGGGGGACGGTAACAATCAGCCCCAGCATTTT. It yields the protein CATGRGDGNNQPQHF.

This clone has at least ten counts. The chain joins TRBV12-3 or TRBV12-4 to TRBJ1-2; no reliable D call. With 5 bases removed from V and 5 bases from J, the gap between germline ends came to 15 bases. There are 14 residues in the CDR3. Here the CDR3 reads CASSALDGGYGYTF. CDR3 nucleotides: TGTGCCAGCAGTGCCCTGGACGGAGGATATGGCTACACCTTC.

This clone is judged medium-sized (0.01 to 0.1%). The rearrangement joins TRBV5-1 to TRBJ1-4; a possible D gene is TRBD1 (6 bases). CDR3 size: 16 residues. The V end was cut by 5 bases, the J end by 2 bases, with 16 bases between. Germline CDR1 SGHRS, CDR2 YFSETQ. The CDR3 reads CASRRGHTGTNEKLFF. CDR3 coding DNA: TGCGCCAGCAGACGGGGACATACTGGCACTAATGAAAAACTGTTTTTT.

Of note for this clone: At one of its ends the junction is not consistent with the germline gene, which may arise from a read error. V usage is TRBV29-1 and J usage is TRBJ2-4; no clear D gene. The CDR3 has 13 residues. Germline V gene data show CDR1 as SQVTM and CDR2 as ANQGSEA. The chain's CDR3 is CSARDFDKNIKYF. The CDR3 nucleotides are TGCAGCGCTAGGGATTTCGACAAAAACATTAAGTACTTC.

V is TRBV20-1 and J is TRBJ1-3, with D possibly being TRBD1 (6 bases). Germline V gene data show CDR1 as DFQATT and CDR2 as SNEGSKA (reference sequence). CDR3 length equals 14 residues. Trimming took off 1 base at V and 4 bases at J, with 11 bases between the two ends. The CDR3 DNA reads as TGCAGTGCTAGAGTGGGGGGCTCAGGAAACACCATATATTTT. This codes for CSARVGGSGNTIYF.

This chain joins TRBV2 and TRBJ1-1; possibly TRBD1 for D (5 bases). V was pared by 7 bases and J by 3 bases, with 24 bases between. From germline, CDR1 is SNHLY and CDR2 FYNNEI. This CDR3 region has 17 residues. The CDR3 reads CASNNRDAPRSHTEAFF. CDR3 bases: TGTGCCAGCAATAACCGGGACGCGCCAAGATCGCACACTGAAGCTTTCTTT.

There are many counts of this clone. This chain links TRBV7-3 with TRBJ2-3, with a weak D call TRBD2 (5 bases). The germline gives CDR1 SGHTA, CDR2 FQGTGA. V lost 6 bases and J lost 4, with 11 bases in between. The CDR3 consists of 13 residues. CDR3: CASSPGNADTQYF. As DNA, the CDR3 is TGTGCCAGCAGTCCCGGGAACGCAGATACGCAGTATTTT.